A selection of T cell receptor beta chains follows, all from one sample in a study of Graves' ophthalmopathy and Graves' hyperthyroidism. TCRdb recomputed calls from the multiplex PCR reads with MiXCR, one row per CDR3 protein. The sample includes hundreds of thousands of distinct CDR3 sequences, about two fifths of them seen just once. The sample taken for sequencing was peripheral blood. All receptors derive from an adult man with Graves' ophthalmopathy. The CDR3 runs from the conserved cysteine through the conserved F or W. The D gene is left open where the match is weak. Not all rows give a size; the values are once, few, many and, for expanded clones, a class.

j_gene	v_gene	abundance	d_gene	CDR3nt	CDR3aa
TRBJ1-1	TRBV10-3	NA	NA	TGTGCCATCACCGAAAGGACAGACGAAGCTTTCTTT	CAITERTDEAFF
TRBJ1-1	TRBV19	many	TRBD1	TGTGCCAGTAGCCCGGGACAGAAAATCAACACTGAAGCTTTCTTT	CASSPGQKINTEAFF
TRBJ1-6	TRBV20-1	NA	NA	TGCAGTGCTAGAGAGTTGGGAGTGGTCTATAATTCACCCCTCCACTTT	CSARELGVVYNSPLHF
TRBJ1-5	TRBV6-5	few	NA	TGTGCCAGCAGTTACTCTAAACATAACCAGCCCCAGCATTTT	CASSYSKHNQPQHF
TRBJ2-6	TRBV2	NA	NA	TGTGCCAGCAGTGCAAATTGGGGGACTGGGGCCAACGTCCTGACTTTC	CASSANWGTGANVLTF
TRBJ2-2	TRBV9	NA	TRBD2	TGTGCCAGCAGCGTATCCCCTCTCCTTAGCGGGGGGGCGGCCACCGGGGAGCTGTTTTTT	CASSVSPLLSGGAATGELFF
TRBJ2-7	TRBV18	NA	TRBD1	TGTGCCAGCTTAACCGGGACAGGGACAACCTACGAGCAGTACTTC	CASLTGTGTTYEQYF
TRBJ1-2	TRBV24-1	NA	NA	TGTGCCACCAGTGACACAGGGCCTGGCTACACCTTC	CATSDTGPGYTF
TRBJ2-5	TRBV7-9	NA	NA	TGTGCCAGCAGGAGAGGGCTGGAGGAGACCCAGTACTTC	CASRRGLEETQYF
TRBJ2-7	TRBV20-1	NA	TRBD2	TGCAGTGCTCACCCCCGGGGGGGGGTCTACTCCTACGAGCAGTACTTC	CSAHPRGGVYSYEQYF
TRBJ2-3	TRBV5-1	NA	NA	TGCGCCAGCACGGAGGGGGCAGATACGCAGTATTTT	CASTEGADTQYF
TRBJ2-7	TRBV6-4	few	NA	TGTGCCAGCAGGAGTTTAGGGAGAGACGAGCAGTACTTC	CASRSLGRDEQYF
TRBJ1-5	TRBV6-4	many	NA	TGTGCCAGCAGTGTGGACAGCGGGGGCAATCAGCCCCAGCATTTT	CASSVDSGGNQPQHF
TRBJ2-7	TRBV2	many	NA	TGTGCCAGCTCTGGGGGCGAGCAGTACTTC	CASSGGEQYF
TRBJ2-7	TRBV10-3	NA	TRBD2	TGTGCCAGCAGCCTTCGGGAGGGGGTCCCCTACGAGCAGTACTTC	CASSLREGVPYEQYF
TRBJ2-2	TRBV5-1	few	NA	TGCGCCAGCAGCTTGGGATGGGCGAACACCGGGGAGCTGTTTTTT	CASSLGWANTGELFF
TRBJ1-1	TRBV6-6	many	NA	TGTGCCTCTGGGGTGTCAGGCACTGAAGCTTTCTTT	CASGVSGTEAFF
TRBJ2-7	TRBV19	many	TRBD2	TGTGCCAGTAACCCCGGACTAGCGGATAACTACGAGCAGTACTTC	CASNPGLADNYEQYF
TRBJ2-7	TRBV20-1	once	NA	TGCAGTGCTCTGCTGTCGGGAGTGTCCTACGAGCAGTACTTC	CSALLSGVSYEQYF
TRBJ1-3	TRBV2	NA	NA	TGTGCCAGCAGTTTACGACAGCCCTCTGGAAACACCATACATTTT	CASSLRQPSGNTIHF
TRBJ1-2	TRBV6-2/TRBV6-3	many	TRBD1	TGTGCCAGCAGTTACTCGAAGGACAGGGGACGGACCTTC	CASSYSKDRGRTF
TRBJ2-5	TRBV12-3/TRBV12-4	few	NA	TGTGCCAGCAGCAAAACCGGGAGAAAGGACCAAGAGACCCAGTACTTC	CASSKTGRKDQETQYF
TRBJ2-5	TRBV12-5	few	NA	TGTGCTAGTGGCCTTGCCCCCGGGACCGCGTACCAAGAGACCCAGTACTTC	CASGLAPGTAYQETQYF
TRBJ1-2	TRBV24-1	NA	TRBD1	TGTGCCACCAGTGCGACAGGGACAGTTTATGGCTACACCTTC	CATSATGTVYGYTF
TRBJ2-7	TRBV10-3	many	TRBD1	TGTGCCATCAGTGACCCGGGACAGTCATACGAGCAGTACTTC	CAISDPGQSYEQYF
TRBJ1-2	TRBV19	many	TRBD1	TGTGCCAGTAGTATACCAGGGGGCGGTCGTGGCTACACCTTC	CASSIPGGGRGYTF
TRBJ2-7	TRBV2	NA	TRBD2	TGTGCCAGCAGAAGGACTAGCGGGGACTCCTACGAGCAGTACTTC	CASRRTSGDSYEQYF
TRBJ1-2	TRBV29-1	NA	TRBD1	TGCAGCGTTACCGGGACAGGGGATGGCTACACCTTC	CSVTGTGDGYTF
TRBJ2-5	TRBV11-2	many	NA	TGTGCCAGCAGCGGTGTAGGGGGGGCAGAGACCCAGTACTTC	CASSGVGGAETQYF
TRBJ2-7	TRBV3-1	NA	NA	TGTGCCAGCAGCCTAGGACAAGGCGAGCAGTACTTC	CASSLGQGEQYF
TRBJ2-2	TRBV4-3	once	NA	TGCGCCAGCAGACAACTGGGGGTCAGGGTAGGGACCGGGGAGCTGTTTTTT	CASRQLGVRVGTGELFF
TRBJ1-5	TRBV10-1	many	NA	TGCGCCAGCGGGATCGGAGAGGAAAATCAGCCCCAGCATTTT	CASGIGEENQPQHF
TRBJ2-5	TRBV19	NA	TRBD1	TGTGCCAGTAGTTCTTGGACAGGGCAATATGCAGAGACCCAGTACTTC	CASSSWTGQYAETQYF
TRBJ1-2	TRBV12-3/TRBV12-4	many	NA	TGTGCCAGCAGTTACCGGGCCGGCTATGGCTACACCTTC	CASSYRAGYGYTF
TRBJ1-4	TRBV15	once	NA	TGTGCCACCAGCAGATCAGGGGTAGCGGAAAAACTGTTTTTT	CATSRSGVAEKLFF
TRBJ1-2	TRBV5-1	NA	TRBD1	TGCGCCAGCAGCTTCCCAAGTTCAGGGGGCCTCCGTTATGGCTACACCTTC	CASSFPSSGGLRYGYTF
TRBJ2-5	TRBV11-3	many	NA	TGTGCCAGCAGCTTTAAAGTATCCGTCGAGACCCAGTACTTC	CASSFKVSVETQYF
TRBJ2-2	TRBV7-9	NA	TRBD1	TGTGCCAGCAGCCTGACAGGGACATTGGCTGCGGCGCTGTTTTTT	CASSLTGTLAAALFF
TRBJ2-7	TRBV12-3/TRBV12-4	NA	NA	TGTGCCAGCAGCCCGAGTTCGGGGACATTTGCCTACGAGCAGTACTTC	CASSPSSGTFAYEQYF
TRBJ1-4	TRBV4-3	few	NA	TGCGCCAGCAGCCGGGCTCCCCGGGGAAAACTGTTTTTT	CASSRAPRGKLFF
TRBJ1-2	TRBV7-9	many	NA	TGTGCCAGCAGCCCCACGAAACTGGACAGCCCTGGCTACACCTTC	CASSPTKLDSPGYTF
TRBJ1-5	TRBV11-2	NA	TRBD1	TGTGCCAGCAGCCCAACAGGGGAGGATCAGCCCCAGCATTTT	CASSPTGEDQPQHF
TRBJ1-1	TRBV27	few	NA	TGTGCCAGCAGCCGATACGGGGCTCCGGGGGCTTTCTTT	CASSRYGAPGAFF
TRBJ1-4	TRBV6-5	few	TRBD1	TGTGCCAGCAGCGAAACAACAGGGGGATCAGAAAAACTGTTTTTT	CASSETTGGSEKLFF
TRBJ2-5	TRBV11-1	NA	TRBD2	TGTGCCAGCAGCGAGATGGGCGGACTAGCAGGAGAGACCCAGTACTTC	CASSEMGGLAGETQYF
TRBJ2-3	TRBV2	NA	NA	TGTGCCAGCACTGAGGGCGGAAACACAGATACGCAGTATTTT	CASTEGGNTDTQYF
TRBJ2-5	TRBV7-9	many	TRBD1	TGTGCCAGCAGCCCTACCGGACAGGGCGGGGAGACCCAGTACTTC	CASSPTGQGGETQYF
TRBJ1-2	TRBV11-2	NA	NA	TGTTCCAGCAACGTAGTTACGGCGGGGACGAACTATGGCTACACCTTC	CSSNVVTAGTNYGYTF
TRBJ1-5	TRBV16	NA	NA	TGTGCCAGCAGCCAATGGTCGGGAGGCAATCAGCCCCAGCATTTT	CASSQWSGGNQPQHF
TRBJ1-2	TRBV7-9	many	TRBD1	TGTGCCAGCAGTGGAGGGGGCGGCTACACCTTC	CASSGGGGYTF
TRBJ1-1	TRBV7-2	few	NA	TGTGCCAGCTCACCAATAGGAGGACAGCCGAACACTGAAGCTTTCTTT	CASSPIGGQPNTEAFF
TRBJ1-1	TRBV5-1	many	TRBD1	TGCGCCAGCAGCTATCAGGGGGTGGAGGAAGCTTTCTTT	CASSYQGVEEAFF
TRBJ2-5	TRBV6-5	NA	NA	TGTGCCAGCAGTTACTCGAGACTGGGGGCGCGTGAGACCCAGTACTTC	CASSYSRLGARETQYF
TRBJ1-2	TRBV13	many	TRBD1	TGTGCCAGCGTTGTAGGGACAGGGAAGGACTATGGCTACACCTTC	CASVVGTGKDYGYTF
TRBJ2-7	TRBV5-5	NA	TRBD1	TGTGCCAGCAGTCCCCGGACAGGGCTTGGATACTACGAGCAGTACTTC	CASSPRTGLGYYEQYF
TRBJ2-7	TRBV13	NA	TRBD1	TGTGCCAGCGGACAGGCGTTCTCCTACGAGCAGTACTTC	CASGQAFSYEQYF
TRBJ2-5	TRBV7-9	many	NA	TGTGCCAGCAGCTCTGCAGACACACCGGGAGAGACCCAGTACTTC	CASSSADTPGETQYF
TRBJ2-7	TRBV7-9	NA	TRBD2	TGTGCCAGCAGCACTCCGCGGGGGAGCCCCTACGAGCAGTACTTC	CASSTPRGSPYEQYF
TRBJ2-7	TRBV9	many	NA	TGTGCCAGCAGCGTAGAAACCCACAAGGGCAGGGAGTATGAGCAGTACTTC	CASSVETHKGREYEQYF
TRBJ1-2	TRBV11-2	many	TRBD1	TGTGCCAGCAGCTTAAGAGGTTTTACGGGACAGATTAACTATGGCTACACCTTC	CASSLRGFTGQINYGYTF